Below, 20 T cell receptor beta chains from the same sample are listed, as sequenced in a study of graft-versus-host responses after intestinal transplantation. Sequencing used immunoSEQ multiplex PCR; TCRdb keeps in-frame clones, though not all of them. This table has 40,000 or so clones, under 85% appearing once. The source was PBMCs, collected about 38 months after transplant. These receptors originate from a human patient who received an intestinal transplant, so some T cells may come from the graft donor.

The rearrangement joins TRBV2 to TRBJ1-4; D remains unclear. The V gene lost 8 bases and the J gene lost 0 bases, with 13 bases spanning the gap. CDR1 is SNHLY, CDR2 FYNNEI, per germline. The CDR3 extends over 15 amino acids. The CDR3 reads CASSNDRSTNEKLFF. The CDR3, as DNA: TGTGCCAGCTCGAACGACCGGTCAACTAATGAAAAACTGTTTTTT.

V gene TRBV18 combines with J gene TRBJ2-5; possibly TRBD1 for D (6 bases). This CDR3 region has 13 residues. The germline V and J ends were trimmed by 6 bases and 5 bases, with 13 bases remaining between them. The germline V gene has CDR1 KGHSH and CDR2 LQKENI. This chain's CDR3 is CASSPGVSETQYF. The DNA of the CDR3 is TGTGCCAGCTCCCCAGGGGTATCGGAGACCCAGTACTTC.

This clone was seen a few times. The CDR3 DNA follows: TGTGCCAGCGGCCAAGCCAGGACATCAGCTTTCTTT. Translated: CASGQARTSAFF. The chain recombines TRBV28 with TRBJ1-1, with D possibly TRBD1 on 5 matching bases. This CDR3 contains 12 residues. V was cut by 8 bases and J by 10 bases, with 17 bases left in between. CDR1 and CDR2 from the germline V gene are MDHEN and SYDVKM.

CDR3 DNA: TGTGCCAGCAGCCACCCCGGACATATCTACGAGCAGTACTTC. Encoded protein: CASSHPGHIYEQYF. The chain couples TRBV7-9 to TRBJ2-7; D might be TRBD1 (5 bases). Deletions cut 5 bases from V and 3 bases from J, with 14 bases between. The CDR3 is 14 residues long. Germline CDR1 SEHNR, CDR2 FQNEAQ (reference sequence).

The V call is TRBV27, the J call TRBJ2-5; 10 nucleotides align to TRBD2. Germline CDR1 is MNHEY and CDR2 is SMNVEV (reference sequence). The CDR3 is made up of 18 amino acids. V dropped 1 base and J dropped 4; count of bases not matched to a gene: 12. CDR3 in amino acids: CASSLYPPLWTSGETQYF. CDR3 bases: TGTGCCAGCAGTTTATATCCCCCCCTATGGACTAGCGGAGAGACCCAGTACTTC.

The chain uses TRBV25-1 and TRBJ1-4; TRBD1 matches 7 bases. The CDR3 totals 14 residues. V gave up 8 bases and J gave up 6 bases; unmatched junction bases: 9. Germline V gene sequence: CDR1 MGHDK, CDR2 SYGVNS. The CDR3 loop reads CASGAGTDYEKLFF. The CDR3 region has the DNA TGTGCCAGCGGAGCCGGGACAGACTATGAAAAACTGTTTTTT.

The rearrangement links TRBV29-1 to TRBJ1-1; 7 bases map to TRBD1. The CDR3 extends over 14 amino acids. The J segment lost 1 base and the V segment lost 7 bases, leaving 9 bases of the junction unmatched. The germline gives CDR1 SQVTM, CDR2 ANQGSEA. CDR3: CSGKTGVGNTEAFF. The DNA of the CDR3 is TGCAGCGGAAAAACAGGGGTGGGGAACACTGAAGCTTTCTTT.

This clone has a single count. This chain uses TRBV5-1 with TRBJ2-2; perhaps TRBD1 as D (6 bases). CDR1 is SGHRS and CDR2 is YFSETQ in the germline V gene. The CDR3 contains 15 residues. The V end lost 4 bases, the J end lost 4 bases, and 14 bases lay between the germline ends. The CDR3 DNA reads TGCGCCAGCAGCGGCAACAGGGCGGGCACCGGGGAGCTGTTTTTT. Amino acids: CASSGNRAGTGELFF.

V gene TRBV19 combines with J gene TRBJ2-6, with 9 nucleotides matching TRBD1. Trimming took 3 bases from V and 0 from J; bases not matched to a gene: 3. CDR3 size: 17 residues. Germline V gives CDR1 LNHDA, CDR2 SQIVND (reference sequence). CDR3 sequence: CASSIGQGTSGANVLTF. The CDR3 bases are TGTGCCAGTAGTATCGGACAGGGGACCTCTGGGGCCAACGTCCTGACTTTC.

The J gene is TRBJ2-7, the V gene TRBV5-1; the match to TRBD1 covers 7 bases. The CDR3 contains 14 residues. Per germline, CDR1 SGHRS and CDR2 YFSETQ. V was pared by 0 bases and J by 5 bases, with 5 bases of the junction left unmatched. The CDR3 loop is CASSLGQGRNEQYF. The CDR3, as DNA: TGCGCCAGCAGCTTGGGACAGGGTAGGAACGAGCAGTACTTC.

Only a few counts were recorded for this clone. The chain recombines TRBV7-9 with TRBJ2-5; D remains unclear. The CDR3 extends over 16 amino acids. CDR1 is SEHNR, CDR2 FQNEAQ, per germline (reference sequence). V was trimmed by 1 base and J by 4 bases, leaving 16 bases between them. In nucleotides, the CDR3 is TGTGCCAGCAGCTTAGGCTCTGGCTCCCAGGTAGAGACCCAGTACTTC. This codes for CASSLGSGSQVETQYF. Together with reference TRBV7-9 and TRBJ2-5, the CDR3 gives the full variable domain: DTGVSQNPRHKITKRGQNVTFRCDPISEHNRLYWYRQTLGQGPEFLTYFQNEAQLEKSRLLSDRFSAERPKGSFSTLEIQRTEQGDSAMYLCASSLGSGSQVETQYFGPGTRLLVL.

With regard to this clone: At one end the junction does not follow the germline gene, possibly because of a read error. The CDR3 region has the DNA TGTGCCAGCAGTTCCGGTGACATCGGGGGCTTC. Its protein is CASSSGDIGGF. The chain uses TRBV28 and TRBJ2-7; TRBD2 is a possible D gene (6 bases). This CDR3 comprises 11 residues. Germline assignment: CDR1 MDHEN and CDR2 SYDVKM.

The V and J genes are TRBV27 and TRBJ2-5, with TRBD2 as a possible D gene (6 bases). Trimming removed 7 bases at V and 5 bases at J, with 14 bases between. The CDR3 covers 13 residues. From germline, CDR1 is MNHEY and CDR2 SMNVEV (reference sequence). CDR3 DNA sequence: TGTGCCAGCACCCCAAGGGCGGGGGAGACCCAGTACTTC. It specifies CASTPRAGETQYF.

The chain is built from TRBV6-1 and TRBJ2-7, with TRBD1 identical over 10 bases. CDR3 size: 16 residues. Germline V lookup: CDR1 MNHNS, CDR2 SASEGT. Trimming cost V 4 bases and J 1 base; bases outside gene matches: 7. CDR3 in DNA: TGTGCCAGCAGTGTGGACCCGGGACAGGGGTCCTACGAGCAGTACTTC. Protein product: CASSVDPGQGSYEQYF.

On this clone: At the DNA level, this CDR3 is encoded by other sequences in the same sample as well. The rearrangement joins TRBV9 to TRBJ1-1; 7 bases are a match to TRBD1. The CDR3 consists of 15 residues. J lost 3 bases, V lost 0 bases, and 5 bases had no gene match. CDR1 and CDR2 from the germline V gene are SGDLS and YYNGEE. The CDR3 DNA is TGTGCCAGCAGCGTAGGGCGGACAGGTCACACTGAAGCTTTCTTT. This gives the protein CASSVGRTGHTEAFF.

The chain employs TRBV18 and TRBJ2-1, with D unresolved. This CDR3 contains 13 residues. Trimming shortened V by 0 bases and J by 7 bases, and 7 bases separated the two germline ends. The V gene's germline CDR1 is KGHSH and CDR2 LQKENI. The CDR3 region is CASSPPPRNEQFF. For the CDR3, the DNA is TGTGCCAGCTCACCACCTCCGAGGAATGAGCAGTTCTTC.

The chain employs TRBV6-1 and TRBJ2-4, with 8 bases that match TRBD2. The V segment lost 0 bases and the J segment 4 bases; nucleotides outside the gene matches: 2. Germline CDR1 MNHNS, CDR2 SASEGT. The CDR3 loop spans 15 amino acids. The CDR3 DNA follows: TGTGCCAGCAGTGAAGCTACTAGCGGAAAAAACATTCAGTACTTC. Its translation is CASSEATSGKNIQYF.

This clone was observed a few times. The J gene is TRBJ2-1, the V gene TRBV19, with 15 bases lining up with TRBD2. V lost 6 bases and J lost 8; bases outside the gene matches: 11. The CDR3 covers 17 residues. Germline V lookup: CDR1 LNHDA, CDR2 SQIVND (reference sequence). The CDR3: CASRLSLGLAGGYEQFF. CDR3 nucleotide sequence: TGTGCCAGTAGGTTAAGCCTTGGACTAGCGGGAGGGTATGAGCAGTTCTTC.

This clone was observed a single time. This chain uses TRBV6-1 with TRBJ1-5; the match to TRBD1 covers 7 bases. V was pared by 6 bases and J by 3 bases, with 5 bases of the junction left unmatched. This CDR3 comprises 14 residues. CDR1 and CDR2 from the germline V gene are MNHNS and SASEGT. The CDR3 spells CASRLTGANQPQHF. The CDR3 nucleotides read TGTGCCAGCAGATTAACAGGGGCCAATCAGCCCCAGCATTTT.

The rearrangement joins TRBV10-3 to TRBJ2-5; TRBD1 matches at 9 bases. Germline V gene sequence: CDR1 ENHRY, CDR2 SYGVKD. The length of the CDR3 is 17 residues. J lost 4 bases, V lost 0 bases, and 9 bases had no gene match. The chain's CDR3 is CAISESLGQGRGETQYF. The CDR3 coding sequence is TGTGCCATCAGTGAGTCTCTGGGACAGGGAAGAGGAGAGACCCAGTACTTC.